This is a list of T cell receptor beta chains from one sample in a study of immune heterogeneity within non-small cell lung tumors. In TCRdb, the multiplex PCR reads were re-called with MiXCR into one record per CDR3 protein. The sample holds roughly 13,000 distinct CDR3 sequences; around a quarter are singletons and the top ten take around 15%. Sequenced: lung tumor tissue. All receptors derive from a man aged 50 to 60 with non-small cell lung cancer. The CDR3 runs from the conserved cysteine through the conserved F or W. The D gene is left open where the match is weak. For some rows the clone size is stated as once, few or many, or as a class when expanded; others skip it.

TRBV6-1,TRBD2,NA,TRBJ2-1,TGTACCAGCAAAGGAGCGGGAGAGTTCCACAATGAGCAGTTCTTC,CTSKGAGEFHNEQFF
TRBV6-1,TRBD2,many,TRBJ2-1,TGTGCCAGCAAAGGAGCGGGAGAGTTCCACAATGAGCAGTTCTTC,CASKGAGEFHNEQFF
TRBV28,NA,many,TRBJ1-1,TGTGCCAGCAGTGCAATGAGGTACACTGAAGCTTTCTTT,CASSAMRYTEAFF
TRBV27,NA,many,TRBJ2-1,TGTGCCAGCAGTCCCGGGGGCCCATACAATGAGCAGTTCTTC,CASSPGGPYNEQFF
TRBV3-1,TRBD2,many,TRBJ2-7,TGTGCCAGCAGCCTCGGACTAGCGGGAGAAACCTACGAGCAGTACTTC,CASSLGLAGETYEQYF
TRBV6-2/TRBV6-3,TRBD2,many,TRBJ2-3,TGTGCCAGCAGTTGGACTAGCGGGAGCACAGATACGCAGTATTTT,CASSWTSGSTDTQYF
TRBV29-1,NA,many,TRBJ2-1,TGCAGCTTAGGTGGGCTTTCCGTGGGTGAGCAGTTCTTC,CSLGGLSVGEQFF
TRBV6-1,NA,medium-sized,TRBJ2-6,TGTGCCAGCAGTGAAGAGGTCGGCTCTGGGGCCAACGTCCTGACTTTC,CASSEEVGSGANVLTF
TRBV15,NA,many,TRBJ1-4,TGTGCCACCAGCAGTTCGATGGGGAACAATGAAAAACTGTTTTTT,CATSSSMGNNEKLFF
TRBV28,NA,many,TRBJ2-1,TGTGCCAGCAGTTTCAAAAGGGGCGGCGGGCCCGCCGTCAATGAGCAGTTCTTC,CASSFKRGGGPAVNEQFF
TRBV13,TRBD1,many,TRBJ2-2,TGTGCCAGCAGCTTAGCATGGAGGACAGGGGACACCGGGGAGCTGTTTTTT,CASSLAWRTGDTGELFF
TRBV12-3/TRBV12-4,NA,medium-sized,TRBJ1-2,TGTGCCAGCAGTTCATCGCCACCCAACTATGGCTACACCTTC,CASSSSPPNYGYTF
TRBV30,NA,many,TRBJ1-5,TGTGCCTGGAGTACAGGTTCCAATCAGCCCCAGCATTTT,CAWSTGSNQPQHF
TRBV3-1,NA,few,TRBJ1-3,TGTGCCAGCAGCCAGGGCGTTGGAAACACCATATATTTT,CASSQGVGNTIYF
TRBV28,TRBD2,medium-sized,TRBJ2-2,TGTGCCAGCAGTTTACTAGCGGGAGGGTCCGGGGAGCTGTTTTTT,CASSLLAGGSGELFF
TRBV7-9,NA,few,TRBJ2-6,TGTGCCAGCAGTTCCGTGTTGGGGTCTGGGGCCAACGTCCTGACTTTC,CASSSVLGSGANVLTF
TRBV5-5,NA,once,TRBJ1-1,TGTGCCAGCAGCTTGGGGGCGGGTTTAGGGTTTAATACTGAAGCTTTCTTT,CASSLGAGLGFNTEAFF
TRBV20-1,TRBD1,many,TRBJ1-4,TGCAGTGGTCGAAGACAGGGCGTGGGGAATGAAAAACTGTTTTTT,CSGRRQGVGNEKLFF
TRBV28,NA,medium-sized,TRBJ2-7,TGTGCCAGCAGTTCCTCGGGCGGTCCATCCTACGAGCAGTACTTC,CASSSSGGPSYEQYF
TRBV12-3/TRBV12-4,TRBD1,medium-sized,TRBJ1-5,TGTGCCAGCAGTTTAAACAGGGGTAATCAGCCCCAGCATTTT,CASSLNRGNQPQHF
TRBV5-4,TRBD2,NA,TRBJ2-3,TGTGCCAGCAGCTTGGATCTAGCGGGAGGGAGCACAGATACGCAGTATTTT,CASSLDLAGGSTDTQYF
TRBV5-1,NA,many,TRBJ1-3,TGCGCCAGCAGCTTTGAGGGGGCTGGAAACACCATATATTTT,CASSFEGAGNTIYF
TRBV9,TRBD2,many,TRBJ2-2,TGTGCCAGCAGCCCCCTGGGACTAGCGGGGGCTACCGGGGAGCTGTTTTTT,CASSPLGLAGATGELFF
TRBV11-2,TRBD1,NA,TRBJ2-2,TGTGCCAGCAGCTTCGACAGGGGGAGTACCGGGGAGCTGTTTTTT,CASSFDRGSTGELFF
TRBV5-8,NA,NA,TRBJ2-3,TGTGCCAGCAGCCTGGGGTCCACAGATACGCAGTATTTT,CASSLGSTDTQYF
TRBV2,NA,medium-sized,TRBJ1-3,TGTGCCAGCAGTGAGAGGGGGTTGGTTGGAAACACCATATATTTT,CASSERGLVGNTIYF
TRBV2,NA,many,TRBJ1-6,TGTGCCAGCAGTGAATGGTGGGATAATTCACCCCTCCACTTT,CASSEWWDNSPLHF
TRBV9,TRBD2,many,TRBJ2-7,TGTGCCAGCAGCCCCAATCCCGGGACTAGCGCCTACGAGCAGTACTTC,CASSPNPGTSAYEQYF
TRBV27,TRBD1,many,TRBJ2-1,TGTGCCAGCAGGGGGACAGGGGAGCTTTACAATGAGCAGTTCTTC,CASRGTGELYNEQFF
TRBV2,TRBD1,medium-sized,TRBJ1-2,TGTGCCAGTGTGGGGGACAGGGGGCGCCTTGGCTACACCTTC,CASVGDRGRLGYTF
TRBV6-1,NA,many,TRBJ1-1,TGTGCCAGCAGTGAGGGGTTGGGCTTCATGAACACTGAAGCTTTCTTT,CASSEGLGFMNTEAFF
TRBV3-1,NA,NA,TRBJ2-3,TGTGCCAGCAGCCAAGATAGAAGGCTGGGTACGCAGTATTTT,CASSQDRRLGTQYF
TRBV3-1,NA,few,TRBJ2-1,TGTGCCAGCAGCCACCCGGGTGATGAGCAGTTCTTC,CASSHPGDEQFF
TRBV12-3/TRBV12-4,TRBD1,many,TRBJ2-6,TGTGCCAGCAGTTTGGTGGGACAGGGGGCGCAGCCTGGGGCCAACGTCCTGACTTTC,CASSLVGQGAQPGANVLTF
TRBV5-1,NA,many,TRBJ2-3,TGCGCCAGCAGTTCGTCCGACCGGGAAGATACGCAGTATTTT,CASSSSDREDTQYF
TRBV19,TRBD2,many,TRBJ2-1,TGTGCCAGTAGTACCGGACTAGCGGAGGCGACACAGTTCTTC,CASSTGLAEATQFF
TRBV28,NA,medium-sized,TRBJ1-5,TGTGCCAGCAGTTTCGATCGGACTCAGCCCCAGCATTTT,CASSFDRTQPQHF
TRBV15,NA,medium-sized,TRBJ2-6,TGTGCCACCAGCAGACAGGGGAACTCTGGGGCCAACGTCCTGACTTTC,CATSRQGNSGANVLTF
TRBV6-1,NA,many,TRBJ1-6,TGTGCCAGCAGACCCGACAGTTATTCACCCCTCCACTTT,CASRPDSYSPLHF
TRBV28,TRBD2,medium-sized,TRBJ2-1,TGTGCCAGCAGTTCCACTAGCGGGGGCTCCTACAATGAGCAGTTCTTC,CASSSTSGGSYNEQFF
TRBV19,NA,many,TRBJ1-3,TGTGCCAGTAGATTCGACAGACTCTCTGGAAACACCATATATTTT,CASRFDRLSGNTIYF
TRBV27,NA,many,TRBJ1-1,TGTGCCAGCATAAAGGTGAGGGGAGGAACTGAAGCTTTCTTT,CASIKVRGGTEAFF
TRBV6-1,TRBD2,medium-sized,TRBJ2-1,TGTGCCAGCAGTGAACTAGCGGGGGCCTACAATGAGCAGTTCTTC,CASSELAGAYNEQFF